This TCR beta chain was recovered during a study of human thymus T cells. Study results and limitations: Usage of V and J genes appeared biased in thymic and blood repertoires.

The CDR3 has 15 amino acids. The V gene's germline CDR1 is LGHNA and CDR2 YNFKEQ. Germline trimming cut 4 bases from V and 5 bases from J; bases unmatched to any gene: 4. As for this clone: Its cognate antigen is unknown.

TCRdb's table, derived via immunoSEQ multiplex PCR, lists solely in-frame clones and lacks some. The sample has approximately 40,000 clones; roughly 94% are singletons. Donation came from healthy Finnish infants having corrective surgery for congenital heart defects. The specimen was blood. The clonotype comes from a boy under three years old with a congenital heart defect but otherwise immunologically healthy. The rearrangement joins TRBV4-2 to TRBJ2-3, with TRBD2 matching over 12 bases. The CDR3 bases are TGTGCCAGCAGCCTCCTAGCGGGGGGGTTAGATACGCAGTATTTT. Its protein product is CASSLLAGGLDTQYF.